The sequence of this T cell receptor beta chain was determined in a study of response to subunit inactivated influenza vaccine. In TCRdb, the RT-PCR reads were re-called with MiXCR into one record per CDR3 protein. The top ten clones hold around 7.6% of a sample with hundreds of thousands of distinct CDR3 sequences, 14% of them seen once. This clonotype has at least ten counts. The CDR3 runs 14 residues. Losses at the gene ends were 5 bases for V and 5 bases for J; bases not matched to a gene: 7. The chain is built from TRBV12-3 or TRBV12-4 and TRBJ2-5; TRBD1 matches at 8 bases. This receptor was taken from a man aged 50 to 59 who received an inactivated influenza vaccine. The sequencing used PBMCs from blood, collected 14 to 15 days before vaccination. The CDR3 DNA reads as TGTGCCAGCAGTCCACCCGGGACAGGCGAGACCCAGTACTTC. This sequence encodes CASSPPGTGETQYF.